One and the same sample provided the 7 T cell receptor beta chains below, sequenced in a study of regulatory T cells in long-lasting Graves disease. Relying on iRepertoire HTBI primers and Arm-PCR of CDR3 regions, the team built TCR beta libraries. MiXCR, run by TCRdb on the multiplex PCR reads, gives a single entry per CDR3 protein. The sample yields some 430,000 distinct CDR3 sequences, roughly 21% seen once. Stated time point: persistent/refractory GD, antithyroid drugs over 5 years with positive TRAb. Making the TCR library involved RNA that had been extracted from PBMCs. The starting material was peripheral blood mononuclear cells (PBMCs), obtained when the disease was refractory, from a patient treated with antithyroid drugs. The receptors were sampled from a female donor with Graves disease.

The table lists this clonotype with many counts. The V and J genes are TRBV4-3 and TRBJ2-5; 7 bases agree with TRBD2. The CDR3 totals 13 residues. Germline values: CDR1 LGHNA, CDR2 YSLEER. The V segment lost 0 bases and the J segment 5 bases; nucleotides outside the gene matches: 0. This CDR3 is CASSQEGGETQYF. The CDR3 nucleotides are TGCGCCAGCAGCCAAGAGGGAGGGGAGACCCAGTACTTC.

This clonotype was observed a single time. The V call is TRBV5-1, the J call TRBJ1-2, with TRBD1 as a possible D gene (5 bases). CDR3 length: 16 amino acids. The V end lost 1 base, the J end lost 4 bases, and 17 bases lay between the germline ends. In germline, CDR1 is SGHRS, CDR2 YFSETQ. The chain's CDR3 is CASSLSSWDHGYGYTF. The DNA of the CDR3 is TGCGCCAGCAGCTTGAGTTCTTGGGACCATGGCTATGGCTACACCTTC.

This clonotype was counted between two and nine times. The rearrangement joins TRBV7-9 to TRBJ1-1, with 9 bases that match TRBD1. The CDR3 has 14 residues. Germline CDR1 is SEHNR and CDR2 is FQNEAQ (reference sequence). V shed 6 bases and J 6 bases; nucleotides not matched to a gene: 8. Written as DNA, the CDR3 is TGTGCCAGCAGACCTAAACAGGGGGCAGCTGAAGCTTTCTTT. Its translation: CASRPKQGAAEAFF. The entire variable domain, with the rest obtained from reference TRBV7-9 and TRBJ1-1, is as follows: DTGVSQNPRHKITKRGQNVTFRCDPISEHNRLYWYRQTLGQGPEFLTYFQNEAQLEKSRLLSDRFSAERPKGSFSTLEIQRTEQGDSAMYLCASRPKQGAAEAFFGQGTRLTVV.

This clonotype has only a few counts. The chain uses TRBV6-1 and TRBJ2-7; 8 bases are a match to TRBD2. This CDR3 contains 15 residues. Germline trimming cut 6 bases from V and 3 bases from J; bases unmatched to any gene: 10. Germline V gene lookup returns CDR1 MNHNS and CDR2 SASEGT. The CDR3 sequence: CASSRHGTRDYEQYF. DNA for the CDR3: TGTGCCAGCAGCCGCCACGGGACTAGGGACTACGAGCAGTACTTC.

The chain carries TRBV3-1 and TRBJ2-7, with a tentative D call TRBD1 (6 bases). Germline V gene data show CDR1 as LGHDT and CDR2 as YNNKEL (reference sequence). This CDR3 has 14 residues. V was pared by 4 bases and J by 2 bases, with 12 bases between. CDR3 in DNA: TGTGCCAGCAGCCCCGAGGGGACAACCTACGAGCAGTACTTC. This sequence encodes CASSPEGTTYEQYF.

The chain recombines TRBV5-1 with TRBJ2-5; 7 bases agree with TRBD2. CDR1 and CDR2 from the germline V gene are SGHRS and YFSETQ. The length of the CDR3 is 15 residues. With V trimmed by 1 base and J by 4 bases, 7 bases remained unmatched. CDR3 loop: CASSLSSRGGETQYF. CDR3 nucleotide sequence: TGCGCCAGCAGCTTGTCTTCTCGCGGGGGAGAGACCCAGTACTTC.

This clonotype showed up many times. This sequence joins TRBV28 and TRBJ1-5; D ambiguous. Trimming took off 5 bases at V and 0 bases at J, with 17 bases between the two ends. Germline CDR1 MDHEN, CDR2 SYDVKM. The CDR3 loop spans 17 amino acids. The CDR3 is CASSPRVALDSNQPQHF. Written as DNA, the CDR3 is TGTGCCAGCAGTCCAAGGGTCGCGCTGGATAGCAATCAGCCCCAGCATTTT.